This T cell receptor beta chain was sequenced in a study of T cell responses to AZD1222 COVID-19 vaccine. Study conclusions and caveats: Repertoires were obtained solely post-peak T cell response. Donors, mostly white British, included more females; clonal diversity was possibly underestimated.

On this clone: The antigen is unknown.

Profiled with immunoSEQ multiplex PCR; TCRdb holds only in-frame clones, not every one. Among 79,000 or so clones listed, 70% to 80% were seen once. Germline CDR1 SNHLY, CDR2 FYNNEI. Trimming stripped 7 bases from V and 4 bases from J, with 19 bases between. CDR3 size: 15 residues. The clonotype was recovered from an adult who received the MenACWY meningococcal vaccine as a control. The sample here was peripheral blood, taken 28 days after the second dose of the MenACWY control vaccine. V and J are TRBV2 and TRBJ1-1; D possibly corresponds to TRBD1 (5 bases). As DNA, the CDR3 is TGTGCCAGCACCATGGACATGTCGGGGAGCACTGAAGCTTTCTTT. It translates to CASTMDMSGSTEAFF.